This passage covers 24 T cell receptor beta chains from one sample sequenced in a study of blood T cell repertoires in COVID-19. Only in-frame clones appear in the TCRdb table, and some are missing; sequencing was by immunoSEQ multiplex PCR. The sample consists of 650,000 to 800,000 clones, just under 90% of them appearing once. Source material: peripheral blood. The receptors originated from a young woman with acute or convalescent COVID-19.

The chain is built from TRBV6-5 and TRBJ1-2; 8 bases map to TRBD1. CDR1 MNHEY and CDR2 SVGAGI come from the germline V gene. The CDR3 consists of 13 residues. V lost 2 bases and J lost 4; bases outside the gene matches: 0. The CDR3 is CASSYDRGYGYTF. DNA of the CDR3: TGTGCCAGCAGTTACGACAGGGGCTATGGCTACACCTTC.

The chain uses TRBV12-5 and TRBJ1-5; TRBD1 matches at 7 bases. Germline lookup yields CDR1 LGHNT and CDR2 FRNRAP. This CDR3 region has 18 residues. V lost 2 bases to trimming and J lost 2 bases; unmatched junction nucleotides: 12. CDR3 sequence reads: CASGLTREGGAGNQPQHF. CDR3 nucleotide sequence: TGTGCTAGTGGTTTGACCCGTGAAGGGGGCGCCGGCAATCAGCCCCAGCATTTT.

This clone was counted only a few times. This chain uses TRBV2 with TRBJ1-2; 7 positions match TRBD1. The V and J ends lost 9 bases and 5 bases, in that order; junction bases with no gene match: 12. Germline values: CDR1 SNHLY, CDR2 FYNNEI. This CDR3 is built from 14 residues. This CDR3 is CARNDRADGYGYTF. The CDR3 coding sequence is TGTGCCAGGAACGACAGGGCTGACGGGTATGGCTACACCTTC.

This clone appeared a few times. The chain is built from TRBV5-6 and TRBJ1-5; D is unresolved. The germline V and J ends were trimmed by 0 bases and 10 bases, with 14 bases remaining between them. The CDR3 spans 14 residues. The germline V gene encodes CDR1 SGHDT and CDR2 YYEEEE. For the CDR3, the DNA is TGTGCCAGCAGCTTGGGAGTGGGGAGTAATCCCCAGCATTTT. Its translation is CASSLGVGSNPQHF.

The chain is built from TRBV4-1 and TRBJ2-1; 7 nucleotides agree with TRBD2. Germline V CDR1 and CDR2: MGHRA, YSYEKL. The V gene end was trimmed by 4 bases and the J gene end by 7 bases; junction bases not matched to a gene: 10. This CDR3 is 15 amino acids long. CDR3 nucleotide sequence: TGCGCCAGCAGCCTCCCGGGGGGTAAACCTAATGAGCAGTTCTTC. Its translation is CASSLPGGKPNEQFF.

This chain connects TRBV7-9 to TRBJ1-6; no firm D call. The CDR3 has 14 residues. Germline V gene sequence: CDR1 SEHNR, CDR2 FQNEAQ (reference sequence). Trimming took off 6 bases at V and 8 bases at J, with 14 bases between the two ends. The CDR3, as DNA: TGTGCCAGCAGTTTTGGACTGATTCATTCACCCCTCCACTTT. Translation: CASSFGLIHSPLHF.

The rearrangement joins TRBV27 to TRBJ1-4; possibly TRBD1 for D (5 bases). The V gene lost 5 bases and the J gene lost 1 base, with 11 bases spanning the gap. Germline assignment: CDR1 MNHEY and CDR2 SMNVEV (reference sequence). This CDR3 contains 15 residues. CDR3 in amino acids: CASSPGHLTNEKLFF. CDR3 nucleotides: TGTGCCAGCAGTCCCGGACACCTAACTAATGAAAAACTGTTTTTT.

This sequence joins TRBV21-1 and TRBJ1-3; TRBD1 reflects the table's D call only, with no check against the DNA. TRBV21-1 is labeled a pseudogene. The CDR3 covers 14 residues. Here the CDR3 DNA reads TGTGCCAGCAGACTGGACAGGGTGAAGAACACCATATATTTT. Residues: CASRLDRVKNTIYF.

The J gene is TRBJ2-3, the V gene TRBV19, with TRBD2 matching 14 bases. With V trimmed by 6 bases and J by 2 bases, 10 bases remained unmatched. The CDR3 totals 18 residues. In germline, CDR1 is LNHDA, CDR2 SQIVND (reference sequence). DNA of the CDR3: TGTGCCAGTAGCGGGGGACTAGCGGGGGCCCGGTACACAGATACGCAGTATTTT. Translating gives CASSGGLAGARYTDTQYF. Complete variable domain (other parts from reference TRBV19 and TRBJ2-3): DGGITQSPKYLFRKEGQNVTLSCEQNLNHDAMYWYRQDPGQGLRLIYYSQIVNDFQKGDIAEGYSVSREKKESFPLTVTSAQKNPTAFYLCASSGGLAGARYTDTQYFGPGTRLTVL.

This clone has just a few counts. This chain joins TRBV28 and TRBJ2-3; D unclear. V gave up 4 bases and J gave up 6 bases, with 2 bases separating them. Germline V lookup: CDR1 MDHEN, CDR2 SYDVKM. CDR3 length: 10 residues. The CDR3 sequence is CASSSDTQYF. The CDR3 coding sequence is TGTGCCAGCAGTTCGGATACGCAGTATTTT. The full variable domain, rest sourced from reference TRBV28 and TRBJ2-3, is DVKVTQSSRYLVKRTGEKVFLECVQDMDHENMFWYRQDPGLGLRLIYFSYDVKMKEKGDIPEGYSVSREKKERFSLILESASTNQTSMYLCASSSDTQYFGPGTRLTVL.

The gene calls are TRBV4-1 and TRBJ1-4; D not resolved. V gave up 2 bases and J gave up 5 bases, with 12 bases separating them. This CDR3 is built from 15 residues. CDR1 and CDR2 (germline): MGHRA, YSYEKL. DNA for the CDR3: TGCGCCAGCAGCCAAAAGACGGGAAAGAATGAAAAACTGTTTTTT. Amino acid sequence: CASSQKTGKNEKLFF.

V gene TRBV7-9 combines with J gene TRBJ2-3; 8 positions agree with TRBD1. This CDR3 has 12 amino acids. CDR1 is SEHNR and CDR2 is FQNEAQ in the germline V gene (reference sequence). Trimming took 5 bases from V and 9 from J; bases not matched to a gene: 4. Here the CDR3 DNA reads TGTGCCAGCAGCACGACAGGGGAAACGCAGTATTTT. Its translation is CASSTTGETQYF.

This chain uses TRBV30 with TRBJ1-2, with a weak D call TRBD1 (6 bases). V lost 1 base and J lost 4, with 19 bases in between. CDR1 is GTSNPN and CDR2 is SVGIG in the germline V gene (reference sequence). The CDR3 is 16 residues long. This CDR3 is CAWSEAPSTGGYGYTF. In nucleotides, the CDR3 is TGTGCCTGGAGTGAGGCCCCATCGACAGGAGGCTATGGCTACACCTTC.

This chain uses TRBV6-2 or TRBV6-3 with TRBJ1-2; D possibly corresponds to TRBD1 (6 bases). The CDR3 contains 14 residues. V was cut by 2 bases and J by 4 bases, with 11 bases left in between. Germline V gene lookup returns CDR1 MNHEY and CDR2 SVGEGT. CDR3 nucleotide sequence: TGTGCCAGCAGTTACGGGACACATCTCTATGGCTACACCTTC. Translation gives CASSYGTHLYGYTF.

This clone has only a few counts. This sequence joins TRBV2 and TRBJ1-5; D is uncertain. Germline CDR1 and CDR2: SNHLY and FYNNEI. The length of the CDR3 is 14 residues. V lost 6 bases to trimming and J lost 1 base, with 10 bases between them. CDR3 in amino acids: CASRGRSSNQPQHF. The CDR3 DNA sequence: TGTGCCAGCAGGGGGAGGTCAAGCAATCAGCCCCAGCATTTT. Variable domain in full (rest from reference TRBV2 and TRBJ1-5): EPEVTQTPSHQVTQMGQEVILRCVPISNHLYFYWYRQILGQKVEFLVSFYNNEISEKSEIFDDQFSVERPDGSNFTLKIRSTKLEDSAMYFCASRGRSSNQPQHFGDGTRLSIL.

The rearrangement links TRBV6-4 to TRBJ1-2; maybe TRBD1 (5 bases). The germline V and J ends were trimmed by 2 bases and 7 bases, with 8 bases remaining between them. This CDR3 is 12 amino acids long. The V gene's germline CDR1 is MRHNA and CDR2 SNTAGT. The CDR3 region has the DNA TGTGCCAGCAGTGACGGGGGGGTTGGCTACACCTTC. Translated: CASSDGGVGYTF.

The V call is TRBV12-3 or TRBV12-4, the J call TRBJ1-5, with D perhaps matching TRBD1 (5 bases). The V gene lost 3 bases and the J gene lost 10 bases, with 10 bases spanning the gap. This CDR3 contains 12 residues. In DNA, the CDR3 is TGTGCCAGCAGTTTGGGGCGAGGCCCCCAGCATTTT. Translating gives CASSLGRGPQHF.

CDR3 coding DNA: TGTGCCAGCAGTTCAGGAGCGGGGGGAGGCAATGAGCAGTTCTTC. It yields the protein CASSSGAGGGNEQFF. The rearrangement joins TRBV2 to TRBJ2-1, with 9 bases lining up with TRBD2. CDR1 is SNHLY, CDR2 FYNNEI, per germline. The CDR3 is made up of 15 amino acids. Losses at the gene ends were 5 bases for V and 6 bases for J; bases not matched to a gene: 8.

The J gene is TRBJ1-1, the V gene TRBV7-9; unclear D gene. CDR3 length equals 18 residues. The V end lost 1 base, the J end lost 4 bases, and 22 bases lay between the germline ends. Germline lookup yields CDR1 SEHNR and CDR2 FQNEAQ (reference sequence). CDR3 sequence reads: CASSLEYLGHPRVTEAFF. The CDR3 DNA reads TGTGCCAGCAGCTTAGAATATCTGGGCCACCCTCGTGTCACTGAAGCTTTCTTT.

This clone was counted between two and nine times. The chain couples TRBV12-5 to TRBJ1-3; D uncertain. This CDR3 is 14 amino acids long. Germline V CDR1 and CDR2: LGHNT, FRNRAP. The V and J ends lost 6 bases and 5 bases respectively, with 14 bases between them. The CDR3 DNA sequence: TGTGCTAGTGGACCCCTAGACGGTAGAAACACCATATATTTT. Translation gives CASGPLDGRNTIYF.

The chain joins TRBV3-1 (or the pseudogene TRBV3-2) to TRBJ1-2; D is ambiguous. Germline V gene sequence: CDR1 LGHDT, CDR2 YNNKEL (reference sequence). The CDR3 is made up of 15 amino acids. V lost 4 bases and J 0 bases, leaving 12 bases between the germline ends. Here the CDR3 reads CASSPSAFTNYGYTF. The CDR3 DNA sequence: TGTGCCAGCAGCCCCAGCGCCTTCACTAACTATGGCTACACCTTC.

In the case of this clone: Other nucleotide sequences in the sample specify the same CDR3. The chain links TRBV5-1 to TRBJ1-5, with D unclear. The germline V gene encodes CDR1 SGHRS and CDR2 YFSETQ. The CDR3 has 15 residues. V shed 2 bases and J shed 1 base, with 10 bases lying between them. The CDR3 protein is CASSFSGVSNQPQHF. Written as DNA, the CDR3 is TGCGCCAGCAGCTTTTCCGGGGTAAGCAATCAGCCCCAGCATTTT.

The chain recombines TRBV5-1 with TRBJ2-7; tentatively, D is TRBD2 (5 bases). The germline V gene has CDR1 SGHRS and CDR2 YFSETQ. The CDR3 runs to 15 residues. V shed 0 bases and J shed 1 base, with 11 bases lying between them. The CDR3 DNA is TGCGCCAGCAGCTTGGACGGTCGGGATTCCTACGAGCAGTACTTC. Amino acids: CASSLDGRDSYEQYF.

J is TRBJ1-2 and V is TRBV11-2; no definite D call. The V and J ends lost 0 bases and 6 bases respectively, with 14 bases between them. The CDR3 is made up of 15 amino acids. Germline V lookup: CDR1 SGHAT, CDR2 FQNNGV. The CDR3 spells CASSLEGSFGDGYTF. The CDR3 nucleotides read TGTGCCAGCAGCTTAGAGGGGTCTTTCGGGGATGGCTACACCTTC.